One sample yielded the 11 T cell receptor beta chains listed below, sequenced in a study of shared clonotypes between healthy human individuals. Naive CD8 cells lacked CD45RO and underwent positive selection for CCR7, leaving out terminally differentiated effector memory CD45RA+ cells. Sequencing used immunoSEQ multiplex PCR; TCRdb keeps in-frame clones, though not all of them. The sample lists about 2 million clones, 85% to 95% occurring once. What was sequenced was naive CD8+ T cells sorted from blood. Receptors originate from a man aged 18 to 29 in good health.

This chain links TRBV7-9 with TRBJ2-2; maybe TRBD2 (6 bases). CDR1 and CDR2 (germline): SEHNR, FQNEAQ (reference sequence). With 7 bases removed from V and 4 bases from J, the gap between germline ends came to 19 bases. The CDR3 is 16 amino acids. The CDR3 spells CASTTLGGVTTGELFF. The CDR3 region has the DNA TGTGCCAGCACCACGCTGGGGGGAGTAACCACCGGGGAGCTGTTTTTT.

The chain is built from TRBV4-3 and TRBJ1-2; TRBD1 matches at 7 bases. J lost 5 bases, V lost 0 bases, and 6 bases had no gene match. CDR1 LGHNA and CDR2 YSLEER come from the germline V gene. This CDR3 spans 15 amino acids. The CDR3 DNA is TGCGCCAGCAGCCAAGATCCCAGGGGGGGGTATGGCTACACCTTC. Amino acids: CASSQDPRGGYGYTF.

Here the CDR3 reads CASLVWGGYEQYF. CDR3 bases: TGTGCCAGCCTGGTATGGGGGGGCTACGAGCAGTACTTC. V and J are TRBV5-6 and TRBJ2-7, with 7 positions matching TRBD2. The CDR3 extends over 13 amino acids. Germline V gene lookup returns CDR1 SGHDT and CDR2 YYEEEE. J gave up 3 bases and V 7 bases, and 7 bases lay outside the gene matches. The variable domain in full, completed from reference TRBV5-6 and TRBJ2-7, reads DAGVTQSPTHLIKTRGQQVTLRCSPKSGHDTVSWYQQALGQGPQFIFQYYEEEERQRGNFPDRFSGHQFPNYSSELNVNALLLGDSALYLCASLVWGGYEQYFGPGTRLTVT.

This rearrangement joins TRBV27 to TRBJ2-7; 13 nucleotides line up with TRBD2. The CDR3 extends over 15 amino acids. From germline, CDR1 is MNHEY and CDR2 SMNVEV (reference sequence). Trimming at V came to 3 bases and at J to 3 bases, leaving 2 bases not matched to a gene. CDR3 sequence (DNA): TGTGCCAGCAGTTTCGGGACTAGCGGGATCTACGAGCAGTACTTC. Translation: CASSFGTSGIYEQYF.

This chain uses TRBV6-6 with TRBJ2-3; no clear D. In germline, CDR1 is MNHNY, CDR2 SVGAGI (reference sequence). Trimming shortened V by 2 bases and J by 6 bases, and 6 bases separated the two germline ends. The CDR3 spans 12 residues. The CDR3 loop is CASSYELDTQYF. The CDR3 region has the DNA TGTGCCAGCAGTTACGAACTGGATACGCAGTATTTT.

The chain recombines TRBV15 with TRBJ1-6; 7 bases match TRBD1. J gave up 5 bases and V 8 bases, and 6 bases lay outside the gene matches. This CDR3 spans 14 amino acids. Germline-derived CDR1 and CDR2 are LNHNV and YYDKDF (reference sequence). This CDR3 is CATALGTDNSPLHF. The CDR3 DNA reads as TGTGCCACCGCACTGGGGACAGATAATTCACCCCTCCACTTT. Full variable domain (rest looked up from reference TRBV15 and TRBJ1-6): DAMVIQNPRYQVTQFGKPVTLSCSQTLNHNVMYWYQQKSSQAPKLLFHYYDKDFNNEADTPDNFQSRRPNTSFCFLDIRSPGLGDTAMYLCATALGTDNSPLHFGNGTRLTVT.

With regard to this clone: Distinct nucleotide sequences in the sample also encode this CDR3. V is TRBV9 and J is TRBJ2-3; no reliable D call. This CDR3 is built from 12 residues. The V and J ends lost 0 bases and 6 bases respectively, with 5 bases between them. Germline V gene sequence: CDR1 SGDLS, CDR2 YYNGEE. Here the CDR3 DNA reads TGTGCCAGCAGCGTAGGGGTGGATACGCAGTATTTT. Translation: CASSVGVDTQYF.

This clone appeared once. The chain combines TRBV4-1 with TRBJ1-1; 8 bases fit TRBD1. Per germline, CDR1 MGHRA and CDR2 YSYEKL. The junction had 8 bases not matched to a gene; V was cut back by 0 bases and J by 8 bases. This CDR3 is 15 amino acids long. The CDR3 DNA reads TGCGCCAGCAGCCAAGATACAACGCAGGGGGCGGAAGCTTTCTTT. Translated, it gives CASSQDTTQGAEAFF.

J is TRBJ1-1 and V is TRBV27; D is ambiguous. Germline-derived CDR1 and CDR2 are MNHEY and SMNVEV (reference sequence). V was trimmed by 4 bases and J by 11 bases, leaving 11 bases between them. This CDR3 is 11 amino acids long. CDR3 sequence reads: CASSSASKAFF. The CDR3 DNA reads as TGTGCCAGCAGTTCCGCATCAAAGGCTTTCTTT.

The chain recombines TRBV19 with TRBJ2-5; D may be TRBD2 (5 bases). The CDR3 length is 15 residues. V dropped 3 bases and J dropped 3 bases, with 14 bases sitting between them. Germline assignment: CDR1 LNHDA and CDR2 SQIVND (reference sequence). The CDR3 loop reads CASSMSGSLEETQYF. DNA of the CDR3: TGTGCCAGTAGTATGAGTGGGAGCTTGGAAGAGACCCAGTACTTC.

V and J are TRBV27 and TRBJ1-5, with TRBD1 as a possible D gene (5 bases). The length of the CDR3 is 16 residues. The V and J ends lost 1 base and 1 base respectively, with 11 bases between them. Germline CDR1 MNHEY, CDR2 SMNVEV (reference sequence). CDR3 nucleotides: TGTGCCAGCAGTTTATATGGGGGTCTGAGCAATCAGCCCCAGCATTTT. Translated, it gives CASSLYGGLSNQPQHF.